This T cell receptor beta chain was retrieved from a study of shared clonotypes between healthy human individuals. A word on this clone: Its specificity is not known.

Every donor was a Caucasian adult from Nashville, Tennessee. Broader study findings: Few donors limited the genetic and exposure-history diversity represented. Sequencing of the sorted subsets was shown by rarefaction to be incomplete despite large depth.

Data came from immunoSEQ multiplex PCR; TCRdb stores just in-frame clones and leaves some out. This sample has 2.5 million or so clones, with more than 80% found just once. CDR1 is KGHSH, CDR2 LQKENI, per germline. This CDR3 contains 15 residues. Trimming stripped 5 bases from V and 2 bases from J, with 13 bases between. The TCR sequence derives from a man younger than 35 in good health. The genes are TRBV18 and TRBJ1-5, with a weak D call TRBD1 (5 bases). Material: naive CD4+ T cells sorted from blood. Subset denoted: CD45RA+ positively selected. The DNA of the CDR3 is TGTGCCAGCTCAGCGGACATCTCCGGCAATCAGCCCCAGCATTTT. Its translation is CASSADISGNQPQHF. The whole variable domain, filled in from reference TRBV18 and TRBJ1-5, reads NAGVMQNPRHLVRRRGQEARLRCSPMKGHSHVYWYRQLPEEGLKFMVYLQKENIIDESGMPKERFSAEFPKEGPSILRIQQVVRGDSAAYFCASSADISGNQPQHFGDGTRLSIL.